Below, one T cell receptor (beta chain) is given with its context. Its antigen remains unidentified. Trimming cost V 5 bases and J 7 bases, with 11 bases left between them. The germline V gene has CDR1 SEHNR and CDR2 FQNEAQ (reference sequence). The CDR3 runs to 12 residues. This sample was taken from a study of cytomegalovirus exposure and HLA in healthy donors. Whole-study results and caveats: It was taken for granted in presence/absence analyses that sequencing depth across donors was roughly uniform.

The PCR contained 60 Vbeta and 13 Jbeta primers. Profiling relied on immunoSEQ multiplex PCR, and the TCRdb table lists in-frame clones only, not all of them. The repertoire consists of some 170,000 clones, with around four fifths occurring once and the leading ten covering 9% to 10%. The sequence came from a man aged 18 to 30 in good health and CMV-seropositive. Sequencing was done on a sample of PBMCs. J is TRBJ1-1 and V is TRBV7-9, with D possibly being TRBD1 (5 bases). The CDR3 sequence: CASSPGRGEAFF. The CDR3 DNA reads as TGTGCCAGCAGCCCAGGGCGGGGTGAAGCTTTCTTT.